This T cell receptor (beta chain) was identified during a study of neoadjuvant nivolumab and ipilimumab in lung cancer. The wider study: Nivolumab 3 mg/kg was given days 1, 15 and 29, plus ipilimumab 1 mg/kg day 1 in combination.

Sequenced by immunoSEQ multiplex PCR; TCRdb stores in-frame clones only, minus some. The profile covers some 27,000 clones, with around 80% appearing a single time and roughly 6.2% taken by the ten largest. As for this clone: What it recognizes is unknown.

Study results and caveats: Pretherapy blood TCR richness correlated positively with resected tumor richness. Only two of four nivolumab-treated tumors gained richness and clonality by surgery.

This CDR3 spans 14 amino acids. Losses at the gene ends were 9 bases for V and 5 bases for J; bases not matched to a gene: 14. CDR1 SGHNT and CDR2 YYREEE come from the germline V gene (reference sequence). The receptor's source is an adult with non-small cell lung cancer. The material sequenced was peripheral blood, taken before neoadjuvant nivolumab, alone or with ipilimumab. The chain carries TRBV5-4 and TRBJ2-7, with 7 bases aligning to TRBD1. The CDR3 here is CANPLSDRDHEQYF. The CDR3 DNA is TGTGCCAACCCGCTATCTGACAGGGACCACGAGCAGTACTTC.